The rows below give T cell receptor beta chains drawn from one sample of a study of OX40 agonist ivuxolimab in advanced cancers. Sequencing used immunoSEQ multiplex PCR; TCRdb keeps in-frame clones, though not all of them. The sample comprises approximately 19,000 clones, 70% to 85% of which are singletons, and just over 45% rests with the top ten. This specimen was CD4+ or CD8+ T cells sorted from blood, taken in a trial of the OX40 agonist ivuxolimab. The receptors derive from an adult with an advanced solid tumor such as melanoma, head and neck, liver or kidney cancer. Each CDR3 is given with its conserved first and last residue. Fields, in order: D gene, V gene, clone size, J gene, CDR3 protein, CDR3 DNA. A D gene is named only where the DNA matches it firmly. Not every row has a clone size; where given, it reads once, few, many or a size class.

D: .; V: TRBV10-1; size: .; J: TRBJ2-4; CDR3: CASRISDKTAKNIQYF; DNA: TGCGCCAGCAGGATATCGGACAAAACCGCCAAAAACATTCAGTACTTC
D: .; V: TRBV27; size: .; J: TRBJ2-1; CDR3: CASTATGTRDNEQFF; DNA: TGTGCCAGCACCGCGACAGGTACCCGGGACAATGAGCAGTTCTTC
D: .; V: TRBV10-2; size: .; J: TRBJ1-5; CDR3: CASSVGRGYSNQPQHF; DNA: TGCGCCAGCAGTGTGGGTAGGGGCTATAGCAATCAGCCCCAGCATTTT
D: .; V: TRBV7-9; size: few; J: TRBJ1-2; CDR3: CASSLAVYGYTF; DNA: TGTGCCAGCAGCTTAGCGGTGTATGGCTACACCTTC
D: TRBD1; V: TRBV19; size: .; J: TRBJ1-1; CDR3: CASSIGTGASMNTEAFF; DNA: TGTGCCAGTAGTATCGGGACAGGGGCCTCAATGAACACTGAAGCTTTCTTT
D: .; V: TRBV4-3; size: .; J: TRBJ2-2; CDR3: CASSQDRAVNTGELFF; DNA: TGCGCCAGCAGCCAAGATCGGGCAGTCAACACCGGGGAGCTGTTTTTT
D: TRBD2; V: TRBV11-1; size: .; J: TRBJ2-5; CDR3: CASSSEERGPQETQYF; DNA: TGTGCCAGCAGCTCAGAAGAGCGGGGGCCCCAAGAGACCCAGTACTTC
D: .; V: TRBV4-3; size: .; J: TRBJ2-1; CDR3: CASSQDEGYRQFF; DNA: TGCGCCAGCAGCCAAGATGAGGGGTATCGGCAGTTCTTC
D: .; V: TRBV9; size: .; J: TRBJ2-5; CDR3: CASSVVPQETQYF; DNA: TGTGCCAGCAGCGTAGTTCCCCAAGAGACCCAGTACTTC
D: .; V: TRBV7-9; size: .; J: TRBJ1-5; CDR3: CASSPVRGNQPQHF; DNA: TGTGCCAGCAGCCCCGTACGAGGGAATCAGCCCCAGCATTTT
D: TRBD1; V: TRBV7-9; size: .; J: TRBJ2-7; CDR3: CASSATGQLYHEQYF; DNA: TGTGCCAGCAGCGCCACGGGACAGTTATACCACGAGCAGTACTTC
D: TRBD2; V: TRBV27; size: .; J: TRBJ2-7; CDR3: CASRISGAPLYEQYF; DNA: TGTGCCAGCAGAATTAGCGGGGCCCCGCTCTACGAGCAGTACTTC
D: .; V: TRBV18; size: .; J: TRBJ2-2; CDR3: CASSPPFRQGVTGELFF; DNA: TGTGCCAGCTCACCACCGTTCCGTCAGGGAGTAACCGGGGAGCTGTTTTTT
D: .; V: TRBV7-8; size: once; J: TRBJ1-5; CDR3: CASSLVPLSRPQHF; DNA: TGTGCCAGCAGCTTAGTTCCGCTTTCGCGGCCCCAGCATTTT
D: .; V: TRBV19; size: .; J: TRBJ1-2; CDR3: CASSIGRVHGYTF; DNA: TGTGCCAGTAGTATTGGTAGGGTTCATGGCTACACCTTC
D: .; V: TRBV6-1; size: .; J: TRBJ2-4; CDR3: CASSEWEDARGNIQYF; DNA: TGTGCCAGCAGTGAATGGGAGGACGCCAGGGGGAACATTCAGTACTTC
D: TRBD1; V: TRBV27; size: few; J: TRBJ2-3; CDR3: CASSSGQGAMNTQYF; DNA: TGTGCCAGCAGTTCCGGACAGGGGGCAATGAATACGCAGTATTTT
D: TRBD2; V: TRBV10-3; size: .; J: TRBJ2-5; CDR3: CAISDLAGGQETQYF; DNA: TGTGCCATCAGTGATCTAGCGGGAGGCCAAGAGACCCAGTACTTC
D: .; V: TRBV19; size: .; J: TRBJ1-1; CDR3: CASSMGGDSLAEAFF; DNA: TGTGCCAGTAGTATGGGTGGAGACAGTCTTGCTGAAGCTTTCTTT
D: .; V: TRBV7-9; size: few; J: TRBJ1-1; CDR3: CASGAENTEAFF; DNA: TGTGCCTCAGGGGCAGAGAACACTGAAGCTTTCTTT
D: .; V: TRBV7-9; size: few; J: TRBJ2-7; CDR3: CASTSALDYEQYF; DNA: TGTGCCAGCACCTCGGCCCTCGACTACGAGCAGTACTTC
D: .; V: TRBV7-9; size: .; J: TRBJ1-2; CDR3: CASSLEGQINYGYTF; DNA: TGTGCCAGCAGCTTGGAAGGACAGATTAACTATGGCTACACCTTC
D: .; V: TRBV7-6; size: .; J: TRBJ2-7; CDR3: CASSLDSIRVDEQYF; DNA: TGTGCCAGCAGCCTGGACTCTATACGGGTGGACGAGCAGTACTTC
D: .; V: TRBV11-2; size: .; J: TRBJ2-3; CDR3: CASSLAGILADTQYF; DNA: TGTGCCAGCAGCTTAGCAGGGATTCTCGCAGATACGCAGTATTTT
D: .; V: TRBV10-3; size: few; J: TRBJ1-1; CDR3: CAISEFRVHTEAFF; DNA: TGTGCCATCAGTGAGTTCAGGGTCCACACTGAAGCTTTCTTT
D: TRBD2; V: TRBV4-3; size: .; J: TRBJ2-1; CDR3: CASSPRWRETDEQFF; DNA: TGCGCCAGCAGCCCCCGCTGGCGGGAGACGGATGAGCAGTTCTTC
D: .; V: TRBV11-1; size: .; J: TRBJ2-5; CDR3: CASSSHRQETQYF; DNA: TGTGCCAGCAGCTCCCACAGGCAAGAGACCCAGTACTTC
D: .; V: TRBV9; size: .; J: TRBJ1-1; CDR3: CASSVATLGTEAFF; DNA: TGTGCCAGCAGCGTAGCAACTCTTGGCACTGAAGCTTTCTTT
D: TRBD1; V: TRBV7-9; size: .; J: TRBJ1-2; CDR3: CASSLARPGGNYGYTF; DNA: TGTGCCAGCAGCTTAGCGCGGCCAGGGGGCAACTATGGCTACACCTTC
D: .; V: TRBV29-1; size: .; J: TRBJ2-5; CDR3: CSVEKPGRRKQETQYF; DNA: TGCAGCGTTGAAAAACCGGGACGTAGGAAACAAGAGACCCAGTACTTC
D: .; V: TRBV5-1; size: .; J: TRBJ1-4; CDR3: CASSLEQVNEKLFF; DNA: TGCGCCAGCAGCTTGGAGCAGGTGAATGAAAAACTGTTTTTT
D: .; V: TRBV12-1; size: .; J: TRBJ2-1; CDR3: CASSRPHRDRGPWEQFF; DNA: TGTGCCAGCAGCCGACCCCACCGGGACAGGGGGCCATGGGAGCAGTTCTTC
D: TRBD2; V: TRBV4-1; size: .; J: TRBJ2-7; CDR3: CASSQDPSGFNEQYF; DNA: TGCGCCAGCAGCCAAGATCCTAGCGGGTTCAATGAGCAGTACTTC
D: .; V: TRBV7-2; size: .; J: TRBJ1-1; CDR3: CASSFVTGDGTEAFF; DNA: TGTGCCAGCAGCTTTGTGACGGGGGACGGCACTGAAGCTTTCTTT
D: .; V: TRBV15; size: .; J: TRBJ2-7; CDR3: CATSRTDPGEQYF; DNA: TGTGCCACCAGCAGAACGGACCCTGGCGAGCAGTACTTC
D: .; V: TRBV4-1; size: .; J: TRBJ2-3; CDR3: CASSQRQAPTDTQYF; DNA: TGCGCCAGCAGCCAACGACAGGCCCCCACAGATACGCAGTATTTT
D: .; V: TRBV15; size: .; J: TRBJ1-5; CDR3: CATSRDVSTTQPQHF; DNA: TGTGCCACCAGCAGGGACGTATCAACCACTCAGCCCCAGCATTTT
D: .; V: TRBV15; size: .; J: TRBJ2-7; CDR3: CATSRGSGSSYEQYF; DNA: TGTGCCACCAGCAGAGGTAGTGGGAGCTCCTACGAGCAGTACTTC
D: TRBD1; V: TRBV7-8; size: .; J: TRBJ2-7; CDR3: CASSNKVRTGVTHEQYF; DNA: TGTGCCAGCAGCAACAAGGTCCGCACAGGGGTTACCCACGAGCAGTACTTC
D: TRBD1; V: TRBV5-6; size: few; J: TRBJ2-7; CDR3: CASSHRGETYYEQYF; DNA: TGTGCCAGCAGTCACAGGGGCGAGACCTACTACGAGCAGTACTTC
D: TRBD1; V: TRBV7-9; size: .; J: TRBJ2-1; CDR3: CASSGQTGAREQFF; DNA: TGTGCCAGTTCGGGTCAGACAGGGGCGAGGGAGCAGTTCTTC
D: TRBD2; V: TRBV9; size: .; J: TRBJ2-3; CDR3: CASSLSVGGGTDTQYF; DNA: TGTGCCAGCAGCCTTAGCGTGGGGGGGGGCACAGATACGCAGTATTTT
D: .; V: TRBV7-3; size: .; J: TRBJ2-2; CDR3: CASSPGLNTGELFF; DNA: TGTGCCAGCAGCCCGGGACTTAACACCGGGGAGCTGTTTTTT
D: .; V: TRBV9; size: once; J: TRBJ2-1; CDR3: CASSVEEQGGLHREQFF; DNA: TGTGCCAGCAGCGTAGAGGAACAGGGTGGCCTGCACCGGGAGCAGTTCTTC
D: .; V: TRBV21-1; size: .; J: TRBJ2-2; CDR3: CASSPMGGHFLNTGELFF; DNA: TGTGCCAGCAGCCCAATGGGCGGCCACTTTCTGAACACCGGGGAGCTGTTTTTT
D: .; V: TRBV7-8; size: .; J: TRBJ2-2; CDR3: CASSSLPGNTGELFF; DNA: TGTGCCAGCAGCTCCCTCCCGGGGAACACCGGGGAGCTGTTTTTT
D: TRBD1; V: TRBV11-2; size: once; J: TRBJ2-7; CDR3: CASSFSGQREQYF; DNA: TGTGCCAGCAGCTTCTCGGGACAGCGCGAGCAGTACTTC
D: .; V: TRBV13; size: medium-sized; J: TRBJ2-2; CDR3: CASSPGGVKTGELFF; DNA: TGTGCCAGCAGCCCCGGCGGGGTAAAAACCGGGGAGCTGTTTTTT
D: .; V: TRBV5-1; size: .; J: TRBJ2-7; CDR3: CARGVKRLRSSYEQYF; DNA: TGCGCCAGGGGGGTTAAGCGACTACGAAGCTCCTACGAGCAGTACTTC
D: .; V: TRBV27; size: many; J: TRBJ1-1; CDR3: CASSFAGALTEAFF; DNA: TGTGCCAGCAGTTTCGCGGGGGCTTTGACTGAAGCTTTCTTT
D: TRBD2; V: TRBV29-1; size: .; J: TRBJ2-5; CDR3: CSVGLAGYQETQYF; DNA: TGCAGCGTTGGACTAGCGGGGTACCAAGAGACCCAGTACTTC